These T cell receptor beta chains were read from a single sample in a study of T cell responses to AZD1222 COVID-19 vaccine. Libraries were prepared by immunoSEQ multiplex PCR; TCRdb keeps only in-frame clonotypes and omits some of them. The table lists 150,000 to 160,000 clones, approximately 87% of them singletons. The sample was peripheral blood, taken on day 0 of MenACWY control vaccination. The receptors come from an adult in good health. Both conserved end residues are part of each CDR3. Fields, in order: D gene, clone size, J gene, V gene, CDR3 DNA, CDR3 protein. D genes are given only for firm matches. Expanded clones get a size class; other rows say once, few or many, or leave the size out.

TRBD1 | - | TRBJ2-2 | TRBV23-1 | TGCGCCAGCAGTCAATCCTCGCCGACAGGGCGTAACACCGGGGAGCTGTTTTTT | CASSQSSPTGRNTGELFF
- | - | TRBJ1-1 | TRBV19 | TGTGCCAGTAGTATCTCTAACCTGAACACTGAAGCTTTCTTT | CASSISNLNTEAFF
TRBD1 | - | TRBJ1-2 | TRBV7-2 | TGTGCCAGCTTACCCGGACAGGGAACGGGCGGCTACACCTTC | CASLPGQGTGGYTF
- | - | TRBJ2-1 | TRBV28 | TGTGCCAGCAGTTCAACGAATGAGCAGTTCTTC | CASSSTNEQFF
- | - | TRBJ1-5 | TRBV2 | TGTGCCAGCAGTGACAACTCAGATTGGGTTAAGATTAATCAGCCCCAGCATTTT | CASSDNSDWVKINQPQHF
TRBD2 | - | TRBJ2-1 | TRBV20-1 | TGCAGTGCTAGTAAGCGGGGGGGCCTTGACAATGAGCAGTTCTTC | CSASKRGGLDNEQFF
- | - | TRBJ1-4 | TRBV12-1 | TGTGCCAGCAGCTTTGCCCCGGACGGAGAAGCAACTAATGAAAAACTGTTTTTT | CASSFAPDGEATNEKLFF
- | - | TRBJ1-2 | TRBV27 | TGTGCCAGCAGTTCACATGCCGGGCCGAGGAGATATGGCTACACCTTC | CASSSHAGPRRYGYTF
- | few | TRBJ1-1 | TRBV28 | TGTGCCAGCAAACCAGGGGAAAAAAGAGAAGCTTTCTTT | CASKPGEKREAFF
- | - | TRBJ2-7 | TRBV5-1 | TGCGCCAGCAGCTTGGAGGCCCCATACGAGCAGTACTTC | CASSLEAPYEQYF
- | few | TRBJ2-5 | TRBV4-2 | TGTGCCAGCAGCCAAGGTAGCTCGGCAGAGACCCAGTACTTC | CASSQGSSAETQYF
TRBD1 | - | TRBJ1-1 | TRBV5-1 | TGCGCCAGCACGTCCGGGACAGGGGATTGGGCTTTCTTT | CASTSGTGDWAFF
- | - | TRBJ2-2 | TRBV27 | TGTGCCAGCAGTTTAAGTTCGGCCGGGGAGCTGTTTTTT | CASSLSSAGELFF
- | few | TRBJ1-1 | TRBV4-2 | TGTGCCAGCAGCCAAGATTTGGCGAGGGGATTAGGGGTAGGGACTGAAGCTTTCTTT | CASSQDLARGLGVGTEAFF
- | - | TRBJ2-5 | TRBV11-3 | TGTGCCAGCAGCCCTCGGGGGCAGACCCAGTACTTC | CASSPRGQTQYF
- | - | TRBJ1-1 | TRBV12-3/TRBV12-4 | TGTGCCAGCAGTTTAAACACGAACACTGAAGCTTTCTTT | CASSLNTNTEAFF
- | - | TRBJ2-4 | TRBV14 | TGTGCCAGCAGCCGGCGAACGATACTAGCCAAAAACATTCAGTACTTC | CASSRRTILAKNIQYF
TRBD2 | - | TRBJ2-1 | TRBV11-3 | TGTGCCAGCAGCTTTAGCGGGGTGGACAATGAGCAGTTCTTC | CASSFSGVDNEQFF
TRBD2 | - | TRBJ2-3 | TRBV9 | TGTGCCAGCAGCGTAGTGGCTAGCGGATACACAGATACGCAGTATTTT | CASSVVASGYTDTQYF
- | - | TRBJ1-5 | TRBV10-2 | TGCGCCAGCAGTGAGGGCCGAAATCAGCCCCAGCATTTT | CASSEGRNQPQHF
- | - | TRBJ2-7 | TRBV5-1 | TGCGCCAGCAGCTTAGCAGGGAGCTCCTACGAGCAGTACTTC | CASSLAGSSYEQYF
TRBD2 | - | TRBJ2-7 | TRBV29-1 | TGCAGCGTTGTGACTAGCGGGAGGCCCTCCTACGAGCAGTACTTC | CSVVTSGRPSYEQYF
TRBD2 | - | TRBJ2-5 | TRBV18 | TGTGCCAGCTCACCTATCCAAGCGGGAGGGAGCCAAGAGACCCAGTACTTC | CASSPIQAGGSQETQYF
TRBD1 | once | TRBJ2-2 | TRBV10-1 | TGCGCCAGCGGACAGGGGGCAGGCACCGGGGAGCTGTTTTTT | CASGQGAGTGELFF
TRBD1 | - | TRBJ2-2 | TRBV11-3 | TGTGCCAGCAGCCGATACAGGGGCCGGAACACCGGGGAGCTGTTTTTT | CASSRYRGRNTGELFF
TRBD2 | - | TRBJ2-1 | TRBV6-2/TRBV6-3 | TGTGCCAGCAGTTCCGCCCTAGCGGGGGATTACAATGAGCAGTTCTTC | CASSSALAGDYNEQFF
- | - | TRBJ1-2 | TRBV9 | TGTGCCAGCAGCGTAGAGGGGTCCCCTGGAGGCTACACCTTC | CASSVEGSPGGYTF
- | once | TRBJ2-4 | TRBV28 | TGTGCCGCTGGGGCGGGAGCCAAAAACATTCAGTACTTC | CAAGAGAKNIQYF
TRBD1 | once | TRBJ1-2 | TRBV28 | TGTGCCAGCAGCTACGCGACAGGGGGAAATGGCTACACCTTC | CASSYATGGNGYTF
TRBD1 | - | TRBJ2-1 | TRBV24-1 | TGTGCCACCAGCGGAGGACAGGGGTCCCTCGGCAATGAGCAGTTCTTC | CATSGGQGSLGNEQFF
TRBD2 | few | TRBJ2-2 | TRBV4-3 | TGCGCCAGCGTTATGGGGGGGTGCGGCACCGGGGAGCTGTTTTTT | CASVMGGCGTGELFF
TRBD1 | once | TRBJ1-1 | TRBV7-8 | TGTGCCAGCAGCCTCGCCGGGACAGGGGGTGTCACTGAAGCTTTCTTT | CASSLAGTGGVTEAFF
- | - | TRBJ2-2 | TRBV19 | TGTGCCAGTAGTCTCGGGTTGTCCGGGGAGCTGTTTTTT | CASSLGLSGELFF
- | - | TRBJ2-6 | TRBV9 | TGTGCCAGCAGCAGCTCGTGGGCAGGGCCCTCTGGGGCCAACGTCCTGACTTTC | CASSSSWAGPSGANVLTF
- | - | TRBJ1-2 | TRBV4-1 | TGCGCCAGCAGCCAATTACACACCAGGGGTCCTGGCTACACCTTC | CASSQLHTRGPGYTF
- | once | TRBJ2-1 | TRBV20-1 | TGCAGTGCTAGTCTCTCTAGCCGCCCTAATGAGCAGTTCTTC | CSASLSSRPNEQFF
- | - | TRBJ2-3 | TRBV6-1 | TGTGCCAGCAGTGATAGTGGGAGGCACACAGATACGCAGTATTTT | CASSDSGRHTDTQYF
- | - | TRBJ2-3 | TRBV24-1 | TGTGCCACCAGTGAAGTTGGGGGGTCGGACACAGATACGCAGTATTTT | CATSEVGGSDTDTQYF